This TCR beta chain was obtained from a study of blood T cell repertoires in COVID-19. Study overall: Acute and convalescent COVID-19 samples came from the United States, Italy and Spain. Nucleic acid was either cDNA or gDNA, and it came from T cells, B-cell-depleted T cells, or PBMCs.

Each participant's cohort was designated according to participant-reported clinical history. In the study's own analysis: Reference gene primer amplification yielded estimated nucleated cell counts. Profiling relied on immunoSEQ multiplex PCR, and the TCRdb table lists in-frame clones only, not all of them. The DNA gave D and trimming, while V, J and clone size come from that table. The sample yields about 270,000 clones, 90% seen once. Per the germline V gene, CDR1 is KGHSH and CDR2 is LQKENI. After removal of 3 bases from V and 4 bases from J, the junction contained 8 bases not matched to a gene. The length of the CDR3 is 15 residues.

The sequence was obtained from a woman aged 30 to 39 with acute COVID-19. V is TRBV18 and J is TRBJ2-7, with 8 bases that match TRBD2. Sequenced material: PBMCs or T cells enriched from blood (not recorded which). CDR3 amino acids: CASSPQFSGMYEQYF. DNA of the CDR3: TGTGCCAGCTCACCCCAGTTTAGCGGGATGTACGAGCAGTACTTC.